This T cell receptor beta chain was captured in a study of cytomegalovirus exposure and HLA in healthy donors. The study, taken as a whole, reports: Sequencing likely generated an artifact that appeared as a cluster of highly shared sequence variants.

The V and J ends lost 5 bases and 2 bases respectively, with 16 bases between them. The CDR3 has 15 amino acids. Germline V lookup: CDR1 SGHTA, CDR2 FQGNSA. It was with 60 Vbeta and 13 Jbeta primers that the PCR ran. Using immunoSEQ multiplex PCR, the repertoire was profiled, and TCRdb retains in-frame clones only, with some absent. The repertoire holds 170,000 or so clones, roughly 87% seen once, with roughly 1.6% in the top ten. Concerning this clone: The antigen is undetermined.

Source material: PBMCs. This TCR was recovered from a man aged 50 to 60 in good health and CMV-seronegative. The chain uses TRBV7-2 and TRBJ2-7; D is possibly TRBD1 (6 bases). The CDR3 loop reads CASSAQEGGTYEQYF. The CDR3 nucleotides read TGTGCCAGCAGCGCCCAGGAAGGGGGTACCTACGAGCAGTACTTC.